Following are 22 T cell receptor beta chains from one sample sequenced in a study of CD8 T cells in Susac syndrome. It was with random hexamers that about 0.45 to 1 ug RNA was reverse transcribed. TCRdb reprocessed the immunoSEQ multiplex PCR reads via MiXCR and lists one record per CDR3 protein. The data show more than 55,000 distinct CDR3 sequences, 95% seen once. The sequencing input was CD8+ T cells from PBMCs. The receptors were sampled from a human donor in good health.

The rearrangement joins TRBV27 to TRBJ2-7, with D perhaps matching TRBD1 (6 bases). V was trimmed by 2 bases and J by 3 bases, leaving 17 bases between them. The V gene's germline CDR1 is MNHEY and CDR2 SMNVEV (reference sequence). The CDR3 length is 16 residues. In DNA form, the CDR3 reads TGTGCCAGCAGTTTAGCTCCGCGACAGGCGATCTACGAGCAGTACGTC. Its translation: CASSLAPRQAIYEQYV.

V gene TRBV12-5 combines with J gene TRBJ2-5, with D unresolved. The CDR3 runs to 13 residues. V was cut by 7 bases and J by 2 bases, with 11 bases left in between. Germline V lookup: CDR1 LGHNT, CDR2 FRNRAP. In DNA form, the CDR3 reads TGTGCTAGTGCCCGTCGGACGCAAGAGACCCAGTACTTC. This translates into CASARRTQETQYF.

In DNA form, the CDR3 reads TGTGCCAGCAGTGAAGAGACTATCCAAGAGACCCAGTACTTC. Translated: CASSEETIQETQYF. The chain uses TRBV2 and TRBJ2-5; TRBD2 is a possible D gene (5 bases). This CDR3 spans 14 amino acids. Germline-derived CDR1 and CDR2 are SNHLY and FYNNEI. V lost 1 base to trimming and J lost 1 base, with 7 bases between them.

V usage is TRBV4-1 and J usage is TRBJ1-6, with TRBD1 identical over 8 bases. The junction had 11 bases not matched to a gene; V was cut back by 1 base and J by 9 bases. Germline CDR1 is MGHRA and CDR2 is YSYEKL. This CDR3 region has 17 residues. Here the CDR3 DNA reads TGCGCCAGCAGCCAAGCCCCAGGGGGCGGTAGGGTTTCACCCCTCCACTTT. Residues: CASSQAPGGGRVSPLHF.

CDR3 coding DNA: TGTGCCAGCAGCTCTGGACAGGGACCAGGTCAGCCCCAGCATTTT. Translating gives CASSSGQGPGQPQHF. The V gene is TRBV7-9, the J gene TRBJ1-5, with 8 bases lining up with TRBD1. Unmatched junction bases numbered 8, after V lost 4 bases and J lost 6 bases. Germline CDR1 and CDR2: SEHNR and FQNEAQ (reference sequence). This CDR3 region has 15 residues.

The chain uses TRBV4-1 and TRBJ2-1; no clear D gene. V dropped 0 bases and J dropped 10 bases, with 16 bases sitting between them. CDR1 and CDR2 (germline): MGHRA, YSYEKL. The CDR3 has 15 amino acids. The CDR3 DNA sequence: TGCGCCAGCAGCCAAGAGGTTTTCTTACCCCCCGAGCAGTTCTTC. Encoded protein: CASSQEVFLPPEQFF.

V is TRBV7-9 and J is TRBJ1-6, with D possibly being TRBD1 (6 bases). This CDR3 is 15 amino acids long. Per the germline V gene, CDR1 is SEHNR and CDR2 is FQNEAQ (reference sequence). Trimming removed 1 base at V and 6 bases at J, with 10 bases between. CDR3 amino acids: CASSLVQGGNSPLHF. Written as DNA, the CDR3 is TGTGCCAGCAGCTTAGTACAGGGCGGTAATTCACCCCTCCACTTT.

This rearrangement joins TRBV29-1 to TRBJ1-1; the match to TRBD1 covers 7 bases. This CDR3 region has 14 residues. The V segment lost 6 bases and the J segment 4 bases; nucleotides outside the gene matches: 11. Per germline, CDR1 SQVTM and CDR2 ANQGSEA. The CDR3 DNA reads TGCAGCGTCCTTACCGAGGGGGCGGGCACTGAAGCTTTCTTT. Its protein product is CSVLTEGAGTEAFF.

The chain employs TRBV25-1 and TRBJ1-2, with D unresolved. Trimming shortened V by 7 bases and J by 0 bases, and 6 bases separated the two germline ends. This CDR3 is built from 12 residues. In germline, CDR1 is MGHDK, CDR2 SYGVNS. CDR3 residues: CASNTANYGYTF. The CDR3 coding sequence is TGTGCCAGCAACACAGCTAACTATGGCTACACCTTC.

The V call is TRBV20-1, the J call TRBJ1-2, with 7 bases lining up with TRBD1. From germline, CDR1 is DFQATT and CDR2 SNEGSKA (reference sequence). J was trimmed by 1 base and V by 8 bases; bases with no gene match: 10. The length of the CDR3 is 14 residues. CDR3 DNA sequence: TGCAGTACTGTGACAGGGACTTATAACTATGGCTACACCTTC. This codes for CSTVTGTYNYGYTF.

The chain uses TRBV7-3 and TRBJ2-5, with D hard to call. The CDR3 has 14 residues. The germline V gene has CDR1 SGHTA and CDR2 FQGTGA. The germline V and J ends were trimmed by 3 bases and 5 bases, with 13 bases remaining between them. CDR3 residues: CASSFSGRIETQYF. The CDR3 DNA reads as TGTGCCAGCAGCTTTTCCGGACGGATTGAGACCCAGTACTTC.

The chain couples TRBV7-9 to TRBJ2-4, with 7 bases that match TRBD1. Germline CDR1 is SEHNR and CDR2 is FQNEAQ (reference sequence). J gave up 5 bases and V 4 bases, and 5 bases lay outside the gene matches. This CDR3 has 14 residues. The CDR3 reads CASSSDRDQNIQYF. CDR3 nucleotides: TGTGCCAGCAGCTCAGACAGGGACCAAAACATTCAGTACTTC.

This chain uses TRBV9 with TRBJ1-1; 7 nucleotides align to TRBD1. Germline trimming cut 4 bases from V and 1 base from J; bases unmatched to any gene: 13. CDR3 length: 17 residues. The germline V gene encodes CDR1 SGDLS and CDR2 YYNGEE. Written as DNA, the CDR3 is TGTGCCAGCAGCCGCGAGGATTGGACAGGATCGAACACTGAAGCTTTCTTT. Translated, it gives CASSREDWTGSNTEAFF.

The rearrangement links TRBV3-1 to TRBJ2-7; unclear D gene. Trimming shortened V by 4 bases and J by 4 bases, and 8 bases separated the two germline ends. Germline CDR1 and CDR2: LGHDT and YNNKEL (reference sequence). The CDR3 sequence is 12 residues long. The chain's CDR3 is CASSPDGYEQYF. The CDR3 coding sequence is TGTGCCAGCAGCCCGGACGGGTACGAGCAGTACTTC.

This clonotype was seen only a few times. The chain uses TRBV29-1 and TRBJ2-7, with 11 nucleotides matching TRBD1. The V gene's germline CDR1 is SQVTM and CDR2 ANQGSEA. V shed 5 bases and J 4 bases; nucleotides not matched to a gene: 4. The length of the CDR3 is 13 residues. The CDR3 region is CSVRTGGSYEQYF. The CDR3, as DNA: TGCAGCGTTAGGACAGGGGGCTCGTACGAGCAGTACTTC.

This clonotype was detected once. The chain couples TRBV5-1 to TRBJ2-3; D is unclear. The length of the CDR3 is 12 residues. The germline CDR1 and CDR2 sequences are SGHRS and YFSETQ. Deletions cut 2 bases from V and 6 bases from J, with 7 bases between. The CDR3: CASSFEKDTQYF. The CDR3 DNA follows: TGCGCCAGCAGCTTTGAGAAGGATACGCAGTATTTT. Together with reference TRBV5-1 and TRBJ2-3, the CDR3 gives the full variable domain: KAGVTQTPRYLIKTRGQQVTLSCSPISGHRSVSWYQQTPGQGLQFLFEYFSETQRNKGNFPGRFSGRQFSNSRSEMNVSTLELGDSALYLCASSFEKDTQYFGPGTRLTVL.

This clonotype appeared once. This chain links TRBV29-1 with TRBJ2-5; D might be TRBD2 (6 bases). There are 16 residues in the CDR3. Germline loops: CDR1 SQVTM, CDR2 ANQGSEA. The V and J ends lost 3 bases and 1 base respectively, with 18 bases between them. CDR3 protein: CSVEDGEAGRQETQYF. CDR3 nucleotides: TGCAGCGTTGAGGACGGGGAGGCGGGCCGCCAAGAGACCCAGTACTTC.

The rearrangement links TRBV30 to TRBJ1-3; TRBD1 agrees at 7 bases. Trimming removed 2 bases from V and 0 bases from J; junction bases left unmatched: 1. This CDR3 has 14 amino acids. CDR1 and CDR2 (germline): GTSNPN, SVGIG (reference sequence). CDR3 amino acids: CAWSTGVSGNTIYF. Here the CDR3 DNA reads TGTGCCTGGAGTACAGGGGTCTCTGGAAACACCATATATTTT.

The chain combines TRBV29-1 with TRBJ2-7; 7 bases align to TRBD1. The junction had 11 bases not matched to a gene; V was cut back by 1 base and J by 2 bases. The germline V gene encodes CDR1 SQVTM and CDR2 ANQGSEA. The CDR3 extends over 16 amino acids. DNA for the CDR3: TGCAGCGTTGAAGGGGCGTACACAGGGGAAACCTACGAGCAGTACTTC. This translates into CSVEGAYTGETYEQYF.

V and J are TRBV13 and TRBJ2-7; D unclear. Germline CDR1 and CDR2: PRHDT and FYEKMQ (reference sequence). This CDR3 comprises 14 residues. Trimming took 5 bases from V and 1 from J, leaving 12 bases between them. This CDR3 reads CASSPNRASYEQYV. In DNA, the CDR3 is TGTGCCAGCAGCCCCAACAGAGCATCCTACGAGCAGTACGTC.

The count of this clonotype is one. The chain has TRBV12-3 or TRBV12-4 and TRBJ1-2, with a possible D match to TRBD1 (6 bases). The V and J ends lost 0 bases and 4 bases respectively, with 9 bases between them. The CDR3 is made up of 14 amino acids. CDR3 sequence reads: CASSLAPGAYGYTF. CDR3 bases: TGTGCCAGCAGTTTAGCCCCAGGGGCCTATGGCTACACCTTC.

The chain links TRBV28 to TRBJ2-5, with D perhaps TRBD2 (5 bases). V was shortened by 4 bases and J by 5 bases, with 14 bases between the two germline ends. The CDR3 has 14 residues. Germline CDR1 and CDR2: MDHEN and SYDVKM. Here the CDR3 reads CASSSRTGIETQYF. Written as DNA, the CDR3 is TGTGCCAGCAGTTCCCGGACGGGGATCGAGACCCAGTACTTC.